The 12 T cell receptor beta chains reported below all come from one sample, sequenced in a study of lymphopenia after photon versus proton radiotherapy. Assay: immunoSEQ multiplex PCR; the TCRdb copy retains only in-frame clones and omits some. The table shows under 65,000 clones, with approximately 88% occurring only once. The sequencing used peripheral blood, collected from a patient treated with proton-based radiotherapy. All receptors derive from a man aged 55 to 70 with pancreatic cancer.

This chain connects TRBV15 to TRBJ2-7; TRBD2 matches at 13 bases. Germline loops: CDR1 LNHNV, CDR2 YYDKDF (reference sequence). V dropped 0 bases and J dropped 0; count of bases not matched to a gene: 17. The CDR3 totals 22 residues. The CDR3 loop is CATSRDYFQMGTSGTGSYEQYF. The CDR3 bases are TGTGCCACCAGCAGAGATTATTTTCAGATGGGGACTAGCGGGACCGGCTCCTACGAGCAGTACTTC.

This chain connects TRBV6-5 to TRBJ1-2; D call uncertain. The CDR3 spans 14 residues. Trimming took 0 bases from V and 8 from J, leaving 13 bases between them. Germline V gene data show CDR1 as MNHEY and CDR2 as SVGAGI. CDR3 bases: TGTGCCAGCAGTTACTCGAAGGCCCCGGGGGGCTACACCTTC. The encoded protein is CASSYSKAPGGYTF.

This clone was counted once. The CDR3 reads CATSGWEKNTEAFF. In nucleotides, the CDR3 is TGTGCCACCAGCGGATGGGAGAAGAACACTGAAGCTTTCTTT. The gene calls are TRBV15 and TRBJ1-1; D call uncertain. The CDR3 consists of 14 residues. The germline gives CDR1 LNHNV, CDR2 YYDKDF (reference sequence). V dropped 5 bases and J dropped 1 base, with 11 bases sitting between them.

The chain joins TRBV19 to TRBJ1-2; a possible D gene is TRBD1 (5 bases). Per the germline V gene, CDR1 is LNHDA and CDR2 is SQIVND (reference sequence). This CDR3 spans 14 amino acids. V was clipped by 7 bases and J by 6 bases, with 18 bases between them. CDR3 region: CASTIVGGGNGYTF. The CDR3 DNA follows: TGTGCCAGTACCATCGTGGGGGGAGGGAATGGCTACACCTTC.

DNA of the CDR3: TGTGCCAGCAATGTAGGCCCAGATACGCAGTATTTT. Encoded protein: CASNVGPDTQYF. The chain is built from TRBV14 and TRBJ2-3; the D is unclear. The V end lost 7 bases, the J end lost 4 bases, and 9 bases lay between the germline ends. This CDR3 has 12 amino acids. The germline V gene encodes CDR1 SGHDN and CDR2 FVKESK.

The V call is TRBV30, the J call TRBJ1-3, with 7 bases aligning to TRBD1. Per the germline V gene, CDR1 is GTSNPN and CDR2 is SVGIG (reference sequence). This CDR3 is 12 amino acids long. Trimming removed 2 bases from V and 7 bases from J; junction bases left unmatched: 2. The CDR3 loop reads CAWSTGVNTIYF. The CDR3 DNA follows: TGTGCCTGGAGTACAGGGGTGAACACCATATATTTT. Together with reference TRBV30 and TRBJ1-3, the CDR3 gives the full variable domain: SQTIHQWPATLVQPVGSPLSLECTVEGTSNPNLYWYRQAAGRGLQLLFYSVGIGQISSEVPQNLSASRPQDRQFILSSKKLLLSDSGFYLCAWSTGVNTIYFGEGSWLTVV.

As DNA, the CDR3 is TGTGCCAGCAGCGAGAGACAGGGGGCGGCCACCGGGGAGCTGTTTTTT. It specifies CASSERQGAATGELFF. This chain uses TRBV7-2 with TRBJ2-2; TRBD1 agrees at 10 bases. J lost 4 bases, V lost 5 bases, and 7 bases had no gene match. This CDR3 is 16 amino acids long. CDR1 and CDR2 from the germline V gene are SGHTA and FQGNSA.

J is TRBJ1-5 and V is TRBV19, with a tentative D call TRBD1 (5 bases). The ends were cut back, 7 bases at V and 9 bases at J, with 19 bases in the middle. Germline lookup yields CDR1 LNHDA and CDR2 SQIVND (reference sequence). This CDR3 is built from 14 residues. In DNA, the CDR3 is TGTGCCAGTACCGCAAGGGGCAGCCGGGGGCCCCAGCATTTT. It encodes CASTARGSRGPQHF.

V gene TRBV11-2 combines with J gene TRBJ2-1; unclear D gene. The V end was cut by 3 bases, the J end by 4 bases, with 13 bases between. This CDR3 is 15 amino acids long. CDR1 and CDR2 (germline): SGHAT, FQNNGV. In DNA form, the CDR3 reads TGTGCCAGCAGCTTCCCATCCCTGGGGTACAATGAGCAGTTCTTC. Translated, it gives CASSFPSLGYNEQFF.

This clone occurred once. V is TRBV6-6 and J is TRBJ2-5; D not certain. The J call could be wrong; TRBJ2-7 is a better fit for the DNA end. Germline-derived CDR1 and CDR2 are MNHNY and SVGAGI (reference sequence). This CDR3 spans 13 amino acids. CDR3 sequence reads: CASSYTEIDEQYF. The CDR3 nucleotides read TGTGCCAGCAGTTACACCGAAATCGACGAGCAGTACTTC.

The CDR3 nucleotides are TGCGCCAGCAGCCTCCAGGGCCCCAATGAAAAACTGTTTTTT. Its protein is CASSLQGPNEKLFF. The rearrangement links TRBV4-1 to TRBJ1-4, with D possibly matching TRBD1 (5 bases). CDR1 is MGHRA and CDR2 is YSYEKL in the germline V gene. The length of the CDR3 is 14 residues. V was clipped by 4 bases and J by 5 bases, with 11 bases between them.

The rearrangement links TRBV19 to TRBJ2-1, with D perhaps matching TRBD1 (6 bases). The CDR3 loop spans 12 amino acids. Germline-derived CDR1 and CDR2 are LNHDA and SQIVND (reference sequence). The ends were cut back, 4 bases at V and 10 bases at J, with 11 bases in the middle. The CDR3 DNA follows: TGTGCCAGTAGTACAGGGGCTAGAGAGCAGTTCTTC. It encodes CASSTGAREQFF.